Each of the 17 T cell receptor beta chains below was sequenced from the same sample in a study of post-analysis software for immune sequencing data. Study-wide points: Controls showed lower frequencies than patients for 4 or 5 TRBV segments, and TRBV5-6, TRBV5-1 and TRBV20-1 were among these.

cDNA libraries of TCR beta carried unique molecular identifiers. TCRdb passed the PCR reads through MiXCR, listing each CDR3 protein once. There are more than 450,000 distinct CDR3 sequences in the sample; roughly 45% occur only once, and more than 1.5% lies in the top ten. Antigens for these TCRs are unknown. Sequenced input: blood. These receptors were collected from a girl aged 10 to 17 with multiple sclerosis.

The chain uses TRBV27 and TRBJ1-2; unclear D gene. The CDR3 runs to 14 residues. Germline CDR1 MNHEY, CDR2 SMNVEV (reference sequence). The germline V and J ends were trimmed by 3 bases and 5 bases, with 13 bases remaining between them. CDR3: CASSLAGPGYGYTF. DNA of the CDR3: TGTGCCAGCAGTTTGGCGGGCCCGGGGTATGGCTACACCTTC.

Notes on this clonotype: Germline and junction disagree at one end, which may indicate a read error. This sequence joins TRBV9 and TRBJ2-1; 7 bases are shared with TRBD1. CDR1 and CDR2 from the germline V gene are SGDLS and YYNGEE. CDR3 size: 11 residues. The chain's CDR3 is CACRGTEEQFF. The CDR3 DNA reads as TGTGCCTGCAGAGGGACAGAGGAGCAGTTCTTC.

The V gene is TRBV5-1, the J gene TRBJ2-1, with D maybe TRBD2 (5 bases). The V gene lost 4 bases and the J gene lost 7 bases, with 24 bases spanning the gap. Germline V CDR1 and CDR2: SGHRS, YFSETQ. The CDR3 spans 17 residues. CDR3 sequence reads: CASSPGLRGGYGNEQFF. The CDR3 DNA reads TGCGCCAGCAGCCCCGGACTTCGGGGTGGGTATGGTAATGAGCAGTTCTTC.

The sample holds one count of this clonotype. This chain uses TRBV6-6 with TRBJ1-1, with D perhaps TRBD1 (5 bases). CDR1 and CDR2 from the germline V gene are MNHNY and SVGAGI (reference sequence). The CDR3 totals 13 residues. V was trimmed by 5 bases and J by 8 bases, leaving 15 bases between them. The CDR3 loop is CASSGLGGAEAFF. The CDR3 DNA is TGTGCCAGCAGTGGTCTCGGGGGAGCCGAAGCTTTCTTT.

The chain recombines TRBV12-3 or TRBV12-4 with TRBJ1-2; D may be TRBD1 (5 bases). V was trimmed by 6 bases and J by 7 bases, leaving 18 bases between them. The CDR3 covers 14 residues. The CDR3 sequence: CASRDNRRGGGYTF. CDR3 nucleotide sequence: TGTGCCAGCAGGGATAACAGGCGGGGAGGTGGCTACACCTTC.

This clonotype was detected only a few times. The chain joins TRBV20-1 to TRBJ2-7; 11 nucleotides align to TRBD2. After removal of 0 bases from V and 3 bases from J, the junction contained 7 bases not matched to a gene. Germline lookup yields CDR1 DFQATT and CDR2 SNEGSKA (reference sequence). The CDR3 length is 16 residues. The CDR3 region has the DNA TGCAGTGCTAGAGAGGGAGTTAGCGGGAGGGTCTACGAGCAGTACTTC. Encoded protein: CSAREGVSGRVYEQYF.

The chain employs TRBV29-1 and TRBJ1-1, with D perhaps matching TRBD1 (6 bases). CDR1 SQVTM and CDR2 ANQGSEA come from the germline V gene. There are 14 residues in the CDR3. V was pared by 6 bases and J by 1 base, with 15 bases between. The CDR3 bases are TGCAGCGTCCGGCGGGGGGCCGAGAACACTGAAGCTTTCTTT. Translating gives CSVRRGAENTEAFF.

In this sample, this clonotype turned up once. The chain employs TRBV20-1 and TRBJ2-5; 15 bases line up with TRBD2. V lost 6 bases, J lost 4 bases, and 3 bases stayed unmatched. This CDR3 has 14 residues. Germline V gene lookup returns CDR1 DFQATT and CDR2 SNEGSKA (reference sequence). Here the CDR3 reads CSAGGLAGGETQYF. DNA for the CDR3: TGCAGTGCGGGGGGACTAGCGGGAGGAGAGACCCAGTACTTC.

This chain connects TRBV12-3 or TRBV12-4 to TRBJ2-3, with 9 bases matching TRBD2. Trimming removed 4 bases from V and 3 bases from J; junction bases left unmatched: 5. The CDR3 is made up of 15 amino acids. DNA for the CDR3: TGTGCCAGCAGTTACCTAGCGGGATCGACAGATACGCAGTATTTT. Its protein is CASSYLAGSTDTQYF.

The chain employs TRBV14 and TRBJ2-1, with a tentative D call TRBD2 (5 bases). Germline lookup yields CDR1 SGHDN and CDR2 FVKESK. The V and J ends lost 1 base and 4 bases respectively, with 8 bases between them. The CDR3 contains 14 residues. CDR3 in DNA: TGTGCCAGCAGCCAAGGTCTAGCTTACAATGAGCAGTTCTTC. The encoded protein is CASSQGLAYNEQFF.

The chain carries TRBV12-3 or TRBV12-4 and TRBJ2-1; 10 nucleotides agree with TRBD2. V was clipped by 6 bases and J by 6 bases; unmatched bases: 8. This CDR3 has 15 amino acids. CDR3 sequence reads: CASRGTSVLSNEQFF. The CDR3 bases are TGTGCCAGCAGGGGGACTAGCGTCCTGTCCAATGAGCAGTTCTTC.

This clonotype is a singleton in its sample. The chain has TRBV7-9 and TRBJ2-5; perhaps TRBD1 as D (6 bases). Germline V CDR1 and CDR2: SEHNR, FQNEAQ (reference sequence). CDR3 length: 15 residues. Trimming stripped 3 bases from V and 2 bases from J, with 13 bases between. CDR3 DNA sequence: TGTGCCAGCAGCTTGCAAGGACAGCAACAAGAGACCCAGTACTTC. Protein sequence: CASSLQGQQQETQYF.

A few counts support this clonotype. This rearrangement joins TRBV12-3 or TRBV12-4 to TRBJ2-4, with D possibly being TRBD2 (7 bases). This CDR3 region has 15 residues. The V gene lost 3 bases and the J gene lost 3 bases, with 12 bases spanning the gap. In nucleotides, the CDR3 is TGTGCCAGCAGTTTGAGGGGAGGGGGCAAAAACATTCAGTACTTC. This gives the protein CASSLRGGGKNIQYF.

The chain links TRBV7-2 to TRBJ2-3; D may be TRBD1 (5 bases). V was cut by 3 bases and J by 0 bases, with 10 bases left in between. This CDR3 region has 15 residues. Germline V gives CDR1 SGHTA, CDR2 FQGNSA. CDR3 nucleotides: TGTGCCAGCAGCTTCGACAGTCCTAGCACAGATACGCAGTATTTT. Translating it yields CASSFDSPSTDTQYF.

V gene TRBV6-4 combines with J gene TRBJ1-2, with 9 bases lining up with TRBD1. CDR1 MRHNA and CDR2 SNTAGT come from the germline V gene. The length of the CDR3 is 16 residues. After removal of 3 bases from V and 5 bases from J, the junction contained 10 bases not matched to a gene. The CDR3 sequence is CASSDPTGGRWYGYTF. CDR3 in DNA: TGTGCCAGCAGTGATCCGACAGGGGGGCGTTGGTATGGCTACACCTTC.

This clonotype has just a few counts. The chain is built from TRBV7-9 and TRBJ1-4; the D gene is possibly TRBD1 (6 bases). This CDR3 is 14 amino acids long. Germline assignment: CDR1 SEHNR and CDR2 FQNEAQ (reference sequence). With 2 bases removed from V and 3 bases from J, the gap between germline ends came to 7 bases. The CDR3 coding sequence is TGTGCCAGCAGCTTAACAGGGCCTAATGAAAAACTGTTTTTT. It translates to CASSLTGPNEKLFF.

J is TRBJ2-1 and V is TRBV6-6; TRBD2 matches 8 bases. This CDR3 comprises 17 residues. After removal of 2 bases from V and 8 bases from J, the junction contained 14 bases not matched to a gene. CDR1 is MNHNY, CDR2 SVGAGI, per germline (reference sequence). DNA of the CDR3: TGTGCCAGCAGTTACGATTCTGTAGGGACTAGTGGGGATGAGCAGTTCTTC. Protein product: CASSYDSVGTSGDEQFF.